The following is a T cell receptor (beta chain) sequence with its context. What it binds is not known. This record belongs to a study of T cell repertoires in cytomegalovirus infection. About the research overall: Public TCR beta signatures were indicative of both CMV infection and a matching HLA type.

Losses at the gene ends were 0 bases for V and 6 bases for J; bases not matched to a gene: 2. In germline, CDR1 is SGHRS, CDR2 YFSETQ. CDR3 length equals 13 residues. Study results and limitations: HLA-C-restricted CMV clonotypes gave the most frequent clonotype in two of eight donors.

In TCRdb, the reads were re-called with MiXCR into one record per CDR3 protein. This sample carries 57,000 or so distinct CDR3 sequences, approximately 36% of them seen once, and the ten largest clones take approximately 70%. The receptor comes from a human donor in good health (CMV status not recorded). Some clones in this sample may be carry-over from other donors' samples. Source material: PBMCs, sequenced either directly or after in vitro stimulation (not recorded which). This chain connects TRBV5-1 to TRBJ1-1, with 7 bases fitting TRBD1. The CDR3 sequence is CASSLAQGAEAFF. The CDR3 DNA reads as TGCGCCAGCAGCTTGGCCCAGGGGGCTGAAGCTTTCTTT.